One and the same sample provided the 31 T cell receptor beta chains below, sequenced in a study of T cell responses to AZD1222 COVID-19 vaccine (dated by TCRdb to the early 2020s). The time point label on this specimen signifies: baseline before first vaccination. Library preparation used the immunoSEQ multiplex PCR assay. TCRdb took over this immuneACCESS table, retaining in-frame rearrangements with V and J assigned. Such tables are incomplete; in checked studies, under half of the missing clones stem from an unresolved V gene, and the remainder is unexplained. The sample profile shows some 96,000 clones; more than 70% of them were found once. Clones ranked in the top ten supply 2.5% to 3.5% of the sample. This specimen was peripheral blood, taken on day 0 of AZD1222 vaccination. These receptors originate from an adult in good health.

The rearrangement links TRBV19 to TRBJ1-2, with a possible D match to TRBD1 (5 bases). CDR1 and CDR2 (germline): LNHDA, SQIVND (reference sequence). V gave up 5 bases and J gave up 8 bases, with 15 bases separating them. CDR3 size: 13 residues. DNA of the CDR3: TGTGCCAGTAGTCTCTCGACAGAACGAGGCTACACCTTC. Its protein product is CASSLSTERGYTF.

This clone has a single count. The CDR3 nucleotides are TGTGCCAGTAGTCGACCGGACAGGGGCGGAGATCAGCCCCAGCATTTT. This gives the protein CASSRPDRGGDQPQHF. This sequence joins TRBV19 and TRBJ1-5; 9 bases agree with TRBD1. After removal of 5 bases from V and 5 bases from J, the junction contained 10 bases not matched to a gene. The germline V gene has CDR1 LNHDA and CDR2 SQIVND (reference sequence). CDR3 size: 16 residues.

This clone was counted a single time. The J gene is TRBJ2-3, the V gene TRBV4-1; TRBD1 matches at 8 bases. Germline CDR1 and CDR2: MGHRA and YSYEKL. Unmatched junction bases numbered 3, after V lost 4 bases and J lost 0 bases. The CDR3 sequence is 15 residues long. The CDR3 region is CASSPWTGSTDTQYF. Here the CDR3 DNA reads TGCGCCAGCAGCCCGTGGACAGGGAGCACAGATACGCAGTATTTT.

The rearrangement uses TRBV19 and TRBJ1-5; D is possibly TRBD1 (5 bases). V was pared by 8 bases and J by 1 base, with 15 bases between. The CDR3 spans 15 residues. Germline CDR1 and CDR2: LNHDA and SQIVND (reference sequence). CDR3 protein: CASGGGAWSNQPQHF. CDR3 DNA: TGTGCCAGTGGGGGAGGGGCTTGGAGCAATCAGCCCCAGCATTTT.

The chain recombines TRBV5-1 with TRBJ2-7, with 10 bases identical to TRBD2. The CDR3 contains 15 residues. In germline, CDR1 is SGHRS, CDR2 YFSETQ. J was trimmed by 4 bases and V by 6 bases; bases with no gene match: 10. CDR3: CASMMASGGTYEQYF. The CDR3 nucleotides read TGCGCCAGCATGATGGCTAGCGGGGGTACTTACGAGCAGTACTTC.

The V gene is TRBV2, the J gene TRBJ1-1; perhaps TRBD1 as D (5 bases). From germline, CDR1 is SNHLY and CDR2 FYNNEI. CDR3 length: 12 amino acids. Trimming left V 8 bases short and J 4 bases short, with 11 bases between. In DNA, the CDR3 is TGTGCCAGCGGGGCTGGGAGCACTGAAGCTTTCTTT. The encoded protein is CASGAGSTEAFF.

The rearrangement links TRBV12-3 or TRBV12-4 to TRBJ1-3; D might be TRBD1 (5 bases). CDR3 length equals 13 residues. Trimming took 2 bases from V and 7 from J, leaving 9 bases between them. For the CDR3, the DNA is TGTGCCAGCAGTTTAAGGGGAGGGAACACCATATATTTT. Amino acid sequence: CASSLRGGNTIYF.

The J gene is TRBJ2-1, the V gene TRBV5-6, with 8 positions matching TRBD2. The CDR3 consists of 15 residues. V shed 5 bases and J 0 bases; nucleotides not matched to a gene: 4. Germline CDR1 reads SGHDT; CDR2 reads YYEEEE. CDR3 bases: TGTGCCAGCAGGCGACTAGCGAGCTCCTACAATGAGCAGTTCTTC. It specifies CASRRLASSYNEQFF.

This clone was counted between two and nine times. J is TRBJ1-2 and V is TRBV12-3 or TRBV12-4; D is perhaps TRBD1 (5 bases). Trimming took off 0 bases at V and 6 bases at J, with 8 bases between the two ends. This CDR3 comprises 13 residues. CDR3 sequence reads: CASSLATANGYTF. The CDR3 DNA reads TGTGCCAGCAGTTTAGCGACAGCCAATGGCTACACCTTC.

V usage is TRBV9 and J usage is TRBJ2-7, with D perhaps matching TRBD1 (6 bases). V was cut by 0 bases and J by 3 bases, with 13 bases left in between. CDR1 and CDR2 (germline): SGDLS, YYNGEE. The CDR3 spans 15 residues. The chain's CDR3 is CASSVESQGSYEQYF. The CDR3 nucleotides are TGTGCCAGCAGCGTAGAAAGTCAGGGGAGCTACGAGCAGTACTTC.

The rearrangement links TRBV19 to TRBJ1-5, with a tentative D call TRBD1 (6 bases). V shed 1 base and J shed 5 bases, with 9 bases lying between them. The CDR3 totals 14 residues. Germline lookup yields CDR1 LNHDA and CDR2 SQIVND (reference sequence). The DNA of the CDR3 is TGTGCCAGTAGTATAGTACAGGGTCATCAGCCCCAGCATTTT. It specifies CASSIVQGHQPQHF.

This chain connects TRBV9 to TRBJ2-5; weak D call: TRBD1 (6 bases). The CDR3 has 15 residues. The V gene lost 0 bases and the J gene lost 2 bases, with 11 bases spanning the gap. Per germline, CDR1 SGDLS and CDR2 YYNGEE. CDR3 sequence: CASSVEETGQETQYF. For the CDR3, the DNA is TGTGCCAGCAGCGTAGAAGAAACAGGGCAAGAGACCCAGTACTTC. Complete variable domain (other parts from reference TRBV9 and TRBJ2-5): DSGVTQTPKHLITATGQRVTLRCSPRSGDLSVYWYQQSLDQGLQFLIQYYNGEERAKGNILERFSAQQFPDLHSELNLSSLELGDSALYFCASSVEETGQETQYFGPGTRLLVL.

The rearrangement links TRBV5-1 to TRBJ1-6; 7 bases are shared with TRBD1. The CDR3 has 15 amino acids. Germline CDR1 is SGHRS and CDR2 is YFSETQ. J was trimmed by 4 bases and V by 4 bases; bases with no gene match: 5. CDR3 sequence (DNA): TGCGCCAGCAGCCTGACAGGGAAGTATAATTCACCCCTCCACTTT. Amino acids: CASSLTGKYNSPLHF.

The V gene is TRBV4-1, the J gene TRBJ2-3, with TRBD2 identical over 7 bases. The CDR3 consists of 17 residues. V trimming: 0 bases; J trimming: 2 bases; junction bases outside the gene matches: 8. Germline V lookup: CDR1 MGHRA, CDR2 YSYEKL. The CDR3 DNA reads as TGCGCCAGCAGCCAAGATCCTGTGGGGGGGATCACAGATACGCAGTATTTT. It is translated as CASSQDPVGGITDTQYF.

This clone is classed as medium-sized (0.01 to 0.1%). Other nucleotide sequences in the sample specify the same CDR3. DNA of the CDR3: TGTGCCAGCTCACCAGACAGGGATTATGGCTACACCTTC. It yields the protein CASSPDRDYGYTF. The V gene is TRBV18, the J gene TRBJ1-2, with 7 bases identical to TRBD1. Germline lookup yields CDR1 KGHSH and CDR2 LQKENI. Unmatched junction bases numbered 2, after V lost 2 bases and J lost 5 bases. The CDR3 is 13 residues long.

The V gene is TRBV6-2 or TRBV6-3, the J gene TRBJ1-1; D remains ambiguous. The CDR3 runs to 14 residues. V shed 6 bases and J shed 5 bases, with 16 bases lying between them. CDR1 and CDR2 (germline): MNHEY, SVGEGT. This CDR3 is CASSPPNGGTEAFF. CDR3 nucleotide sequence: TGTGCCAGCAGCCCCCCAAATGGAGGGACTGAAGCTTTCTTT.

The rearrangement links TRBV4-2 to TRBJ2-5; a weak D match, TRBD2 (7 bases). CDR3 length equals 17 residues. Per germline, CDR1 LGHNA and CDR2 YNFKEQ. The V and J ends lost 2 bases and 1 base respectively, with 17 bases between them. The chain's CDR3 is CASSQKGGTGSQETQYF. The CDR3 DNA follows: TGTGCCAGCAGCCAAAAGGGGGGGACCGGGTCCCAAGAGACCCAGTACTTC.

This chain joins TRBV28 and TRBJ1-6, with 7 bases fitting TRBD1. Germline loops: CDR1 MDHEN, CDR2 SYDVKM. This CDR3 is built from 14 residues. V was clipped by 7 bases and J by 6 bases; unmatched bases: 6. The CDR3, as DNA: TGTGCCAGCAACTTACAGGGGCCTAATTCACCCCTCCACTTT. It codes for CASNLQGPNSPLHF.

The CDR3 loop is CASSGDGYTEAFF. The CDR3 nucleotides read TGTGCCAGCAGCGGGGACGGGTACACTGAAGCTTTCTTT. V usage is TRBV6-5 and J usage is TRBJ1-1; D possibly corresponds to TRBD1 (5 bases). This CDR3 has 13 residues. Germline-derived CDR1 and CDR2 are MNHEY and SVGAGI. The V gene lost 6 bases and the J gene lost 3 bases, with 11 bases spanning the gap.

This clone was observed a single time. The CDR3 nucleotides are TGCGCCAGCAGCAGATGGACAGGCCTGGGGAACACTGAAGCTTTCTTT. Amino acid sequence: CASSRWTGLGNTEAFF. The chain couples TRBV5-1 to TRBJ1-1; 7 nucleotides agree with TRBD1. With 4 bases clipped from V and 1 base from J, the junction kept 10 bases outside the gene matches. CDR3 length equals 16 residues. CDR1 is SGHRS and CDR2 is YFSETQ in the germline V gene.

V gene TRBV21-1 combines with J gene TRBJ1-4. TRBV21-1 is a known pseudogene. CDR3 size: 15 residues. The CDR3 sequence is CASMGGTPTNEKLFF. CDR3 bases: TGTGCCAGCATGGGGGGGACTCCAACTAATGAAAAACTGTTTTTT.

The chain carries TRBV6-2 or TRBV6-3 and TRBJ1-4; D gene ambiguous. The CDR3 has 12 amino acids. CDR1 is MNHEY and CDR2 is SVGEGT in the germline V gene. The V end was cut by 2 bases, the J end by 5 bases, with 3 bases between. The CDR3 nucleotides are TGTGCCAGCAGTTACGCGAATGAAAAACTGTTTTTT. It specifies CASSYANEKLFF.

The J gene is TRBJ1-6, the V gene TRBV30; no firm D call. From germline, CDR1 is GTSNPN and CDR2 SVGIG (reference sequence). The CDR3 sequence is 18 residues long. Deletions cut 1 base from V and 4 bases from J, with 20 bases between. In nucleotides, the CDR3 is TGTGCCTGGAGTGGCTCGGGGAGGGCTGCGAGGTATAATTCACCCCTCCACTTT. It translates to CAWSGSGRAARYNSPLHF.

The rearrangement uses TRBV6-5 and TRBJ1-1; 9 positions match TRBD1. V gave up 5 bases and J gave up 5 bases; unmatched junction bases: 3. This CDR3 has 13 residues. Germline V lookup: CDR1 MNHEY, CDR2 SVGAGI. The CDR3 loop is CASSIDRGTEAFF. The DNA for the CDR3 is TGTGCCAGCAGTATTGACAGGGGGACTGAAGCTTTCTTT.

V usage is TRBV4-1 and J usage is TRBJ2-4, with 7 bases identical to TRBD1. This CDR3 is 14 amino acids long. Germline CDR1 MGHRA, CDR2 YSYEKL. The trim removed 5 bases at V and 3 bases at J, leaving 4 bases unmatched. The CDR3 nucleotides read TGCGCCAGCAGCAGGGGGCTAGGCAAAAACATTCAGTACTTC. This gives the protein CASSRGLGKNIQYF.

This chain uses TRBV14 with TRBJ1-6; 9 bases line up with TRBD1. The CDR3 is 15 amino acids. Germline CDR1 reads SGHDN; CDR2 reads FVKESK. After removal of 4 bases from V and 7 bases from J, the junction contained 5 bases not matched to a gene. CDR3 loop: CASSPGQGVNSPLHF. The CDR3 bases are TGTGCCAGCAGCCCGGGACAGGGCGTCAATTCACCCCTCCACTTT.

The CDR3 loop reads CASSLEDSNQPQHF. In nucleotides, the CDR3 is TGTGCCAGCAGTTTAGAGGACAGCAATCAGCCCCAGCATTTT. This chain connects TRBV28 to TRBJ1-5, with D unclear. The CDR3 sequence is 14 residues long. The germline gives CDR1 MDHEN, CDR2 SYDVKM. Trimming left V 2 bases short and J 1 base short, with 6 bases between. The complete variable domain, with remaining parts taken from reference TRBV28 and TRBJ1-5, reads DVKVTQSSRYLVKRTGEKVFLECVQDMDHENMFWYRQDPGLGLRLIYFSYDVKMKEKGDIPEGYSVSREKKERFSLILESASTNQTSMYLCASSLEDSNQPQHFGDGTRLSIL.

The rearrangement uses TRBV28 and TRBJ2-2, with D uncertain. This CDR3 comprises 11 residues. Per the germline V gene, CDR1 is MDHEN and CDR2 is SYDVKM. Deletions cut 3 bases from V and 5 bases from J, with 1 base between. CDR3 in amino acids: CASSFTGELFF. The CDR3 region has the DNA TGTGCCAGCAGTTTTACCGGGGAGCTGTTTTTT.

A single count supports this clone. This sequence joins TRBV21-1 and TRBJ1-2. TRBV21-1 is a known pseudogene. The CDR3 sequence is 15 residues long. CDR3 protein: CASSLRVGVGYGYTF. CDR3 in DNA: TGTGCCAGCAGCCTGCGAGTCGGGGTAGGCTATGGCTACACCTTC.

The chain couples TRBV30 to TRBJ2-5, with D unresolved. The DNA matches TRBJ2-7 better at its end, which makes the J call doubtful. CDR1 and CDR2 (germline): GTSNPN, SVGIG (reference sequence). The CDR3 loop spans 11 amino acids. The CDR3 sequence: CAWGLPYEQYF. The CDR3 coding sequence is TGTGCCTGGGGGCTTCCCTACGAGCAGTACTTC.

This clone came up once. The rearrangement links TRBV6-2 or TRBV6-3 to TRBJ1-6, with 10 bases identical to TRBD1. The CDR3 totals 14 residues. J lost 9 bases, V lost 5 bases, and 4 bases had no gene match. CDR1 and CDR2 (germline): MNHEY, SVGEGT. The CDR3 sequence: CASSGGQGPSPLHF. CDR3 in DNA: TGTGCCAGCAGTGGGGGACAGGGGCCTTCACCCCTCCACTTT.